The 8 T cell receptor beta chains below were found in one sample sequenced in a study of T-cell memory formation after mild COVID-19. From the 5' RACE reads, TCRdb called clonotypes with MiXCR, one entry per CDR3 protein. Among 250,000 to 300,000 distinct CDR3 sequences listed, roughly 16% were seen once. The sequenced sample was PBMCs or a T cell subset sorted from them (not recorded which). These receptors came from a man aged 18 to 30 who had mild COVID-19 (a few samples of this study predate the infection). Cell type and time point are not known.

The chain recombines TRBV6-5 with TRBJ2-3; the D is unclear. Germline CDR1 MNHEY, CDR2 SVGAGI. The V end lost 6 bases, the J end lost 0 bases, and 10 bases lay between the germline ends. The CDR3 is made up of 14 amino acids. The CDR3 nucleotides are TGTGCCAGCAGCAAAGACCGAAGCACAGATACGCAGTATTTT. Protein product: CASSKDRSTDTQYF.

This clonotype was recorded a few times. The genes are TRBV10-3 and TRBJ2-7; D may be TRBD1 or TRBD2 (6 bases each). The CDR3 is made up of 15 amino acids. Germline values: CDR1 ENHRY, CDR2 SYGVKD. V was pared by 3 bases and J by 3 bases, with 15 bases between. The CDR3 nucleotides are TGTGCCATCAGTGACGGTGGGGGGCTACTCTACGAGCAGTACTTC. This translates into CAISDGGGLLYEQYF.

This clonotype appeared a few times. This rearrangement joins TRBV5-6 to TRBJ2-3; 8 bases align to TRBD1. CDR1 is SGHDT and CDR2 is YYEEEE in the germline V gene. Germline trimming cut 6 bases from V and 4 bases from J; bases unmatched to any gene: 10. The CDR3 extends over 15 amino acids. Here the CDR3 DNA reads TGTGCCAGCACGGACAGGGATCGGTCCCCAGATACGCAGTATTTT. Amino acids: CASTDRDRSPDTQYF.

This clonotype appeared many times. The chain couples TRBV6-2 or TRBV6-3 to TRBJ2-7; D call uncertain. CDR3 length equals 14 residues. CDR1 and CDR2 from the germline V gene are MNHEY and SVGEGT. V lost 5 bases and J 5 bases, leaving 16 bases between the germline ends. Here the CDR3 reads CASSHHASSDEQYV. CDR3 bases: TGTGCCAGCAGTCACCATGCTAGTTCTGACGAGCAGTACGTC.

This clonotype showed up just a few times. The chain combines TRBV6-5 with TRBJ1-1; a possible D gene is TRBD1 (6 bases). This CDR3 spans 14 amino acids. Germline V gene data show CDR1 as MNHEY and CDR2 as SVGAGI. Trimming cost V 4 bases and J 3 bases, with 12 bases left between them. The CDR3 bases are TGTGCCAGCAGTTTCATATCAGGGGACACTGAAGCTTTCTTT. This gives the protein CASSFISGDTEAFF.

This chain connects TRBV5-1 to TRBJ1-1; possibly TRBD1 for D (6 bases). The CDR3 has 12 residues. From germline, CDR1 is SGHRS and CDR2 YFSETQ. Trimming stripped 5 bases from V and 5 bases from J, with 10 bases between. CDR3 loop: CASRTQGTEAFF. The CDR3 nucleotides read TGCGCCAGCAGGACACAGGGAACTGAAGCTTTCTTT.

In this sample, this clonotype turned up many times. The V call is TRBV7-9, the J call TRBJ2-3; D unclear. CDR1 and CDR2 from the germline V gene are SEHNR and FQNEAQ (reference sequence). Trimming stripped 2 bases from V and 0 bases from J, with 3 bases between. CDR3 size: 13 residues. The CDR3 DNA is TGTGCCAGCAGCTTATTTAGCACAGATACGCAGTATTTT. Protein product: CASSLFSTDTQYF.

The J gene is TRBJ1-2, the V gene TRBV4-1; no firm D call. The V gene lost 1 base and the J gene lost 6 bases, with 15 bases spanning the gap. This CDR3 region has 15 residues. CDR1 and CDR2 from the germline V gene are MGHRA and YSYEKL. The CDR3 here is CASSQGPTVRNGYTF. The CDR3 DNA reads TGCGCCAGCAGCCAAGGACCCACGGTGCGTAATGGCTACACCTTC.